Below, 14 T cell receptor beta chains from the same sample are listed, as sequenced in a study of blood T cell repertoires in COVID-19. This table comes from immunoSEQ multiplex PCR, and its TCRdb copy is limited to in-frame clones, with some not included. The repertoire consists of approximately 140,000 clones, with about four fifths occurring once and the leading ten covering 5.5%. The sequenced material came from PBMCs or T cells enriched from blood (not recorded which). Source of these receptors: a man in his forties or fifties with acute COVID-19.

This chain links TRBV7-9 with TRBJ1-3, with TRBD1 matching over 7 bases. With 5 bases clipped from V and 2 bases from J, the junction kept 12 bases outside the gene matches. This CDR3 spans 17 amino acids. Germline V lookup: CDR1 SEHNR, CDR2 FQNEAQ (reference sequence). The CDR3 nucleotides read TGTGCCAGCAGCGTAACCCCGACAGGGATTGCTGGAAACACCATATATTTT. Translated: CASSVTPTGIAGNTIYF. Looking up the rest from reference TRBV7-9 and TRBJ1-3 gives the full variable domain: DTGVSQNPRHKITKRGQNVTFRCDPISEHNRLYWYRQTLGQGPEFLTYFQNEAQLEKSRLLSDRFSAERPKGSFSTLEIQRTEQGDSAMYLCASSVTPTGIAGNTIYFGEGSWLTVV.

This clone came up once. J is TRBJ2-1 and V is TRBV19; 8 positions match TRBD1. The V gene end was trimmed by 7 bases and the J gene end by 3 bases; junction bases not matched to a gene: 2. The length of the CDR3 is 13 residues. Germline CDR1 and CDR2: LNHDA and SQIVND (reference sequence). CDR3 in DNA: TGTGCCAGTACCAGGGGGCGCTACAATGAGCAGTTCTTC. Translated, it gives CASTRGRYNEQFF.

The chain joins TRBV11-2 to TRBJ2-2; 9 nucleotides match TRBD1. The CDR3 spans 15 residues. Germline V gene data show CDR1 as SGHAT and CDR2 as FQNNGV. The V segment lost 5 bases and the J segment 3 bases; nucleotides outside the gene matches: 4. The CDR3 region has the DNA TGTGCCAGCAGCAAGGGGGACAGGGACACCGGGGAGCTGTTTTTT. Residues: CASSKGDRDTGELFF.

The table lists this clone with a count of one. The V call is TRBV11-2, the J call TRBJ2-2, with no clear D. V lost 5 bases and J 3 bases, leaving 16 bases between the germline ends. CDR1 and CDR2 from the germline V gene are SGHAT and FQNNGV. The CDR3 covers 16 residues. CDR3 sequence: CASSTLQAVYTGELFF. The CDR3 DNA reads TGTGCCAGCAGCACTCTTCAGGCCGTTTACACCGGGGAGCTGTTTTTT.

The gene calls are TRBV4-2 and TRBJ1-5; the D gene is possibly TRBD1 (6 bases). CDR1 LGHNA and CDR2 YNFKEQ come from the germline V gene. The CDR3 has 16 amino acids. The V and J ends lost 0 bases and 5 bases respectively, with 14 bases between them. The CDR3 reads CASSQEVAGAHQPQHF. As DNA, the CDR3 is TGTGCCAGCAGCCAAGAAGTGGCGGGGGCCCATCAGCCCCAGCATTTT.

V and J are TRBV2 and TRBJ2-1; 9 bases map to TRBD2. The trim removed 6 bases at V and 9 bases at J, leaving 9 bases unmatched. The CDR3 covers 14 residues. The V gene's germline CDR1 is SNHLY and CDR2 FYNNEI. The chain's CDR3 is CASSGSLAGSEQFF. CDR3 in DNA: TGTGCCAGCAGCGGGAGTCTAGCGGGGAGTGAGCAGTTCTTC. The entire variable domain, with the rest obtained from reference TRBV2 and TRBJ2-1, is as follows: EPEVTQTPSHQVTQMGQEVILRCVPISNHLYFYWYRQILGQKVEFLVSFYNNEISEKSEIFDDQFSVERPDGSNFTLKIRSTKLEDSAMYFCASSGSLAGSEQFFGPGTRLTVL.

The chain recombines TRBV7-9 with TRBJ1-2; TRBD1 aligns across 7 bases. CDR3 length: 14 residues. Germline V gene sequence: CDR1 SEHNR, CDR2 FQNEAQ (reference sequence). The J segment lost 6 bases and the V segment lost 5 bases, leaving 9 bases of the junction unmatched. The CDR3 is CASSPVGTAHGYTF. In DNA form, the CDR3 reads TGTGCCAGCAGCCCCGTTGGGACAGCTCATGGCTACACCTTC.

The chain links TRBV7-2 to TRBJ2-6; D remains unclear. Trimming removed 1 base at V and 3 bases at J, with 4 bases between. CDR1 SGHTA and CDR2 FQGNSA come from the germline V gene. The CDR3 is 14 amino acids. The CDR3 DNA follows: TGTGCCAGCAGCTTAGGAGTTGGGGCCAACGTCCTGACTTTC. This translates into CASSLGVGANVLTF. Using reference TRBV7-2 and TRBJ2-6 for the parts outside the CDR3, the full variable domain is GAGVSQSPSNKVTEKGKDVELRCDPISGHTALYWYRQSLGQGLEFLIYFQGNSAPDKSGLPSDRFSAERTGGSVSTLTIQRTQQEDSAVYLCASSLGVGANVLTFGAGSRLTVL.

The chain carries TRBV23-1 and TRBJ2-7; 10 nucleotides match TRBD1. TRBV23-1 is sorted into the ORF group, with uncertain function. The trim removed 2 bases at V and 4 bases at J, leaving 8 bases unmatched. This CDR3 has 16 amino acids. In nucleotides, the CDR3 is TGCGCCAGCAGTCAAATGCCGGGACAGGGGTCGTACGAGCAGTACTTC. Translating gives CASSQMPGQGSYEQYF.

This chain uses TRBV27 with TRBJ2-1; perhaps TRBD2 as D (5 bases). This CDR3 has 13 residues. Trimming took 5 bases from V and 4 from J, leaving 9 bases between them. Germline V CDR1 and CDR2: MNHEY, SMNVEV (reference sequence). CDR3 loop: CASSRGLYNEQFF. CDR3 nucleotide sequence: TGTGCCAGCAGTCGAGGACTTTACAATGAGCAGTTCTTC.

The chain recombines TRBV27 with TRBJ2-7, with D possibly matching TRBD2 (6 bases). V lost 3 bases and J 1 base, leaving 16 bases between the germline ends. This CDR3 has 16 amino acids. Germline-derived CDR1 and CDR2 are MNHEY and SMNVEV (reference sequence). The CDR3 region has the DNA TGTGCCAGCAGTTTCCTCGGCACTAGCCAATCCTACGAGCAGTACTTC. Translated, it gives CASSFLGTSQSYEQYF.

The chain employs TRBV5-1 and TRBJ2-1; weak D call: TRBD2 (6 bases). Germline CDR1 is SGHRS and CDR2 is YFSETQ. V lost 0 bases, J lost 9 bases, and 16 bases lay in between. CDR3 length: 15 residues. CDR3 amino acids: CASSLGGGPGSEQFF. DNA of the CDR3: TGCGCCAGCAGCTTGGGCGGAGGGCCTGGGAGTGAGCAGTTCTTC.

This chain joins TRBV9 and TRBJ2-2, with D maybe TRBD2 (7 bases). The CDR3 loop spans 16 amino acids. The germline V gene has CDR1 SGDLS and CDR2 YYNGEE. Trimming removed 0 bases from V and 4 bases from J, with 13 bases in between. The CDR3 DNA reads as TGTGCCAGCAGCGTAGGAGGGGGGGCTGTCACCGGGGAGCTGTTTTTT. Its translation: CASSVGGGAVTGELFF.

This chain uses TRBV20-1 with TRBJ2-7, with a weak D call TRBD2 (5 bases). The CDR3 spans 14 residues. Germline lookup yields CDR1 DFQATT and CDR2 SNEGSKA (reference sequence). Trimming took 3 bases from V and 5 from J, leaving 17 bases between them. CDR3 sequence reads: CSASEARWENEQYF. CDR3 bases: TGCAGTGCTAGTGAGGCTAGGTGGGAGAACGAGCAGTACTTC.